One and the same sample provided the 32 T cell receptor beta chains below, sequenced in a study of blood T cell repertoires in COVID-19. Clones were sequenced by immunoSEQ multiplex PCR, and TCRdb holds only the in-frame ones, with some missing. The sample lists under 140,000 clones, nearly 90% occurring once. Input material: peripheral blood. The receptors originated from a human donor in a cohort sampled during active COVID-19.

The V call is TRBV6-5, the J call TRBJ1-1, with D tentatively TRBD1 (6 bases). Trimming took 5 bases from V and 1 from J, leaving 11 bases between them. Germline V CDR1 and CDR2: MNHEY, SVGAGI. The CDR3 consists of 14 residues. This CDR3 reads CASSPPGANTEAFF. CDR3 DNA: TGTGCCAGCAGTCCCCCAGGGGCGAACACTGAAGCTTTCTTT.

The V call is TRBV2, the J call TRBJ1-2, with 7 bases identical to TRBD1. Germline CDR1 SNHLY, CDR2 FYNNEI. The CDR3 has 17 amino acids. The junction had 21 bases not matched to a gene; V was cut back by 6 bases and J by 8 bases. The DNA for the CDR3 is TGTGCCAGCAGGAGAGGGACAGTGGGCATGGGCGGACGGGGCTACACCTTC. This gives the protein CASRRGTVGMGGRGYTF.

V usage is TRBV20-1 and J usage is TRBJ2-7; D is possibly TRBD2 (5 bases). Germline CDR1 reads DFQATT; CDR2 reads SNEGSKA (reference sequence). Trimming shortened V by 5 bases and J by 3 bases, and 14 bases separated the two germline ends. The CDR3 totals 13 residues. For the CDR3, the DNA is TGCAGTGCTCGTGGCGGGCCCCTCTACGAGCAGTACTTC. Its translation: CSARGGPLYEQYF.

The J gene is TRBJ2-5, the V gene TRBV2; 7 bases fit TRBD1. The germline V gene has CDR1 SNHLY and CDR2 FYNNEI. The CDR3 has 13 amino acids. V shed 5 bases and J 1 base; nucleotides not matched to a gene: 1. CDR3 in DNA: TGTGCCAGCAGTTGGGACAGCCAAGAGACCCAGTACTTC. Translation gives CASSWDSQETQYF.

The chain couples TRBV10-3 to TRBJ1-1; possibly TRBD1 for D (6 bases). CDR3 size: 18 residues. The V end was cut by 0 bases, the J end by 1 base, with 18 bases between. CDR1 is ENHRY and CDR2 is SYGVKD in the germline V gene. As DNA, the CDR3 is TGTGCCATCAGTGAGTCGCGGGGAGGGACACTTCGGAACACTGAAGCTTTCTTT. Protein: CAISESRGGTLRNTEAFF.

The chain uses TRBV7-3 and TRBJ1-1; 10 bases are shared with TRBD1. The germline CDR1 and CDR2 sequences are SGHTA and FQGTGA. The length of the CDR3 is 13 residues. With V trimmed by 5 bases and J by 12 bases, 9 bases remained unmatched. CDR3 nucleotides: TGTGCCAGCAGCAAGGACAGGGGGAGAGATACTTTCTTT. Protein product: CASSKDRGRDTFF. Filled out from reference TRBV7-3 and TRBJ1-1, the complete variable domain reads GAGVSQTPSNKVTEKGKYVELRCDPISGHTALYWYRQSLGQGPEFLIYFQGTGAADDSGLPNDRFFAVRPEGSVSTLKIQRTERGDSAVYLCASSKDRGRDTFFGQGTRLTVV.

This rearrangement joins TRBV7-2 to TRBJ2-5, with D hard to call. Per germline, CDR1 SGHTA and CDR2 FQGNSA. The CDR3 sequence is 14 residues long. Trimming took 5 bases from V and 7 from J, leaving 17 bases between them. CDR3 DNA sequence: TGTGCCAGCAGCCCCGGGTATCAGCCGGGGACCCAGTACTTC. Translated, it gives CASSPGYQPGTQYF.

The J gene is TRBJ1-1, the V gene TRBV23-1, with D hard to call. TRBV23-1 falls under the ORF class, with uncertain function. The CDR3 spans 12 residues. Trimming left V 4 bases short and J 7 bases short, with 10 bases between. The CDR3 DNA reads TGCGCCAGCAGTCTTCTTGGAGGTGAAGCTTTCTTT. Translated, it gives CASSLLGGEAFF.

The gene calls are TRBV7-3 and TRBJ1-1; TRBD1 agrees at 10 bases. The CDR3 totals 17 residues. V was pared by 4 bases and J by 4 bases, with 12 bases of the junction left unmatched. Germline CDR1 and CDR2: SGHTA and FQGTGA. Here the CDR3 DNA reads TGTGCCAGCAGCTCACGACCCGGGACAGGGGTGGGCACTGAAGCTTTCTTT. As protein: CASSSRPGTGVGTEAFF.

V gene TRBV5-8 combines with J gene TRBJ2-2; 7 bases fit TRBD2. The CDR3 runs 18 residues. V lost 2 bases, J lost 2 bases, and 12 bases stayed unmatched. CDR1 and CDR2 (germline): SGHTS, YDEGEE. DNA for the CDR3: TGTGCCAGCAGCTTCTTCTTCTGGCGGGAGAATAACACCGGGGAGCTGTTTTTT. It codes for CASSFFFWRENNTGELFF. The whole variable domain, remainder taken from reference TRBV5-8 and TRBJ2-2, is EAGVTQSPTHLIKTRGQQATLRCSPISGHTSVYWYQQALGLGLQFLLWYDEGEERNRGNFPPRFSGRQFPNYSSELNVNALELEDSALYLCASSFFFWRENNTGELFFGEGSRLTVL.

This clone was counted once. CDR3 sequence reads: CAISEGQGTYEQYF. The CDR3 DNA is TGTGCCATCAGTGAGGGACAGGGGACCTACGAGCAGTACTTC. The chain links TRBV10-3 to TRBJ2-7; TRBD1 matches at 9 bases. CDR3 length: 14 amino acids. The germline V gene encodes CDR1 ENHRY and CDR2 SYGVKD. V dropped 2 bases and J dropped 2; count of bases not matched to a gene: 1.

CDR3 DNA: TGTGCCAGCAGCTTGGGACAGGCAGATTACTATGGCTACACCTTC. Translated: CASSLGQADYYGYTF. The chain recombines TRBV5-4 with TRBJ1-2; D perhaps matches TRBD1 (6 bases). The CDR3 totals 15 residues. V lost 0 bases and J 3 bases, leaving 12 bases between the germline ends. CDR1 SGHNT and CDR2 YYREEE come from the germline V gene (reference sequence).

The rearrangement uses TRBV7-9 and TRBJ2-2, with D uncertain. The germline CDR1 and CDR2 sequences are SEHNR and FQNEAQ (reference sequence). The CDR3 contains 18 residues. Trimming took off 5 bases at V and 0 bases at J, with 19 bases between the two ends. CDR3 residues: CASSTTNLGPANTGELFF. CDR3 bases: TGTGCCAGCAGCACCACAAACCTAGGCCCCGCGAACACCGGGGAGCTGTTTTTT.

The rearrangement joins TRBV5-1 to TRBJ2-7; 9 bases map to TRBD1. V was pared by 4 bases and J by 5 bases, with 10 bases of the junction left unmatched. Looked up from germline, CDR1 is SGHRS and CDR2 is YFSETQ. The CDR3 extends over 15 amino acids. The CDR3 DNA sequence: TGCGCCAGCAGCATCGGACAGGGGATTGGACACGAGCAGTACTTC. Translated, it gives CASSIGQGIGHEQYF.

V is TRBV5-1 and J is TRBJ2-3; 12 bases fit TRBD1. V gave up 0 bases and J gave up 4 bases; unmatched junction bases: 6. Germline loops: CDR1 SGHRS, CDR2 YFSETQ. CDR3 size: 17 residues. In nucleotides, the CDR3 is TGCGCCAGCAGCTTGGCCGGGACAGGGGGCATGGCAGATACGCAGTATTTT. This gives the protein CASSLAGTGGMADTQYF.

The chain combines TRBV5-6 with TRBJ1-4; the D gene is possibly TRBD1 (5 bases). CDR1 is SGHDT, CDR2 YYEEEE, per germline. The CDR3 consists of 13 residues. The V end was cut by 0 bases, the J end by 8 bases, with 8 bases between. The CDR3 DNA is TGTGCCAGCAGCTTGGCAGGGTTGGAAAAACTGTTTTTT. Translating gives CASSLAGLEKLFF.

This clone showed up just once. V is TRBV5-4 and J is TRBJ2-7; 7 nucleotides line up with TRBD2. Trimming cost V 4 bases and J 9 bases; bases outside gene matches: 25. The CDR3 is made up of 18 amino acids. The germline CDR1 and CDR2 sequences are SGHNT and YYREEE (reference sequence). CDR3 sequence: CASSPLGGGGSTTRGQYF. In nucleotides, the CDR3 is TGTGCCAGCAGCCCACTTGGGGGGGGAGGCTCCACTACCCGAGGGCAGTACTTC.

The J gene is TRBJ2-1, the V gene TRBV9; 10 bases agree with TRBD1. The V gene end was trimmed by 4 bases and the J gene end by 9 bases; junction bases not matched to a gene: 13. This CDR3 has 16 residues. CDR1 is SGDLS and CDR2 is YYNGEE in the germline V gene. The CDR3 sequence: CASSTHRDRGGIEQFF. The CDR3 DNA reads as TGTGCCAGCAGCACCCACCGGGACAGGGGTGGTATTGAGCAGTTCTTC.

This clone was seen a few times. The chain has TRBV6-5 and TRBJ1-2, with unresolved D. Trimming stripped 0 bases from V and 2 bases from J, with 4 bases between. This CDR3 contains 13 residues. Germline assignment: CDR1 MNHEY and CDR2 SVGAGI. Written as DNA, the CDR3 is TGTGCCAGCAGTTACTCGGAGAACTATGGCTACACCTTC. Its translation is CASSYSENYGYTF.

The gene calls are TRBV6-2 or TRBV6-3 and TRBJ2-6; weak D call: TRBD2 (6 bases). Germline lookup yields CDR1 MNHEY and CDR2 SVGEGT. The CDR3 length is 17 residues. Trimming took off 6 bases at V and 0 bases at J, with 15 bases between the two ends. The chain's CDR3 is CASSSGGAGSGANVLTF. CDR3 coding DNA: TGTGCCAGCAGCTCTGGCGGGGCGGGCTCTGGGGCCAACGTCCTGACTTTC.

V gene TRBV19 combines with J gene TRBJ2-1; D remains unclear. Germline assignment: CDR1 LNHDA and CDR2 SQIVND (reference sequence). With 7 bases removed from V and 4 bases from J, the gap between germline ends came to 14 bases. The CDR3 has 14 amino acids. This CDR3 reads CASNSELIYNEQFF. CDR3 in DNA: TGTGCCAGTAATTCGGAGCTTATTTACAATGAGCAGTTCTTC. Using reference TRBV19 and TRBJ2-1 for the parts outside the CDR3, the full variable domain is DGGITQSPKYLFRKEGQNVTLSCEQNLNHDAMYWYRQDPGQGLRLIYYSQIVNDFQKGDIAEGYSVSREKKESFPLTVTSAQKNPTAFYLCASNSELIYNEQFFGPGTRLTVL.

The gene calls are TRBV7-9 and TRBJ2-3; no clear D gene. Trimming took 5 bases from V and 4 from J, leaving 7 bases between them. Germline V gene sequence: CDR1 SEHNR, CDR2 FQNEAQ (reference sequence). The CDR3 loop spans 12 amino acids. The CDR3 DNA sequence: TGTGCCAGCAGCGAGTCTTCAGATACGCAGTATTTT. Its protein is CASSESSDTQYF.

The gene calls are TRBV18 and TRBJ2-3; 8 bases match TRBD1. With V trimmed by 4 bases and J by 1 base, 4 bases remained unmatched. CDR1 is KGHSH, CDR2 LQKENI, per germline. This CDR3 has 15 residues. CDR3 coding DNA: TGTGCCAGCTCACTCGGGACAGGCGGCACAGATACGCAGTATTTT. Amino acids: CASSLGTGGTDTQYF.

The rearrangement joins TRBV18 to TRBJ1-3, with TRBD1 matching 7 bases. Trimming took 5 bases from V and 0 from J; bases not matched to a gene: 4. This CDR3 spans 15 amino acids. Germline CDR1 is KGHSH and CDR2 is LQKENI. The CDR3 DNA reads as TGTGCCAGCTCAGTATCAGGGGGCTCTGGAAACACCATATATTTT. This codes for CASSVSGGSGNTIYF.

The gene calls are TRBV3-1 (or the pseudogene TRBV3-2) and TRBJ1-4; no firm D call. This CDR3 is built from 12 residues. The ends were cut back, 3 bases at V and 10 bases at J, with 9 bases in the middle. CDR1 LGHDT and CDR2 YNNKEL come from the germline V gene (reference sequence). DNA of the CDR3: TGTGCCAGCAGCCAGGGAGAGGGAAAACTGTTTTTT. Amino acids: CASSQGEGKLFF.

V gene TRBV6-6 combines with J gene TRBJ1-2; 7 positions agree with TRBD1. Unmatched junction bases numbered 10, after V lost 2 bases and J lost 7 bases. The CDR3 runs 15 residues. Germline CDR1 is MNHNY and CDR2 is SVGAGI (reference sequence). The CDR3 bases are TGTGCCAGCAGTTACCCGAGGGCAGGGGGAGGTGGCTACACCTTC. It is translated as CASSYPRAGGGGYTF.

The chain recombines TRBV6-1 with TRBJ2-3, with D perhaps matching TRBD1 (7 bases). This CDR3 region has 19 residues. V was cut by 2 bases and J by 3 bases, with 24 bases left in between. CDR1 is MNHNS, CDR2 SASEGT, per germline. The CDR3 sequence is CASSEPIGRRGLVTDTQYF. The CDR3 nucleotides read TGTGCCAGCAGTGAACCGATCGGGCGGAGGGGGCTGGTAACAGATACGCAGTATTTT.

V usage is TRBV5-4 and J usage is TRBJ2-3, with a tentative D call TRBD2 (6 bases). Trimming removed 1 base from V and 2 bases from J, with 11 bases in between. The CDR3 length is 15 residues. Germline V gene sequence: CDR1 SGHNT, CDR2 YYREEE (reference sequence). CDR3 bases: TGTGCCAGCAGCTTGACAGGCGGGGTCACAGATACGCAGTATTTT. Protein: CASSLTGGVTDTQYF.

This chain uses TRBV14 with TRBJ2-1, with 9 bases lining up with TRBD1. Losses at the gene ends were 4 bases for V and 5 bases for J; bases not matched to a gene: 9. The CDR3 runs 16 residues. Germline assignment: CDR1 SGHDN and CDR2 FVKESK. The CDR3 DNA reads TGTGCCAGCAGCCCAGTCCGGGACAGGGTCGACAATGAGCAGTTCTTC. Residues: CASSPVRDRVDNEQFF.

The V call is TRBV18, the J call TRBJ1-5; 7 bases are a match to TRBD1. This CDR3 has 16 residues. Germline loops: CDR1 KGHSH, CDR2 LQKENI. V lost 4 bases to trimming and J lost 1 base; unmatched junction nucleotides: 7. CDR3 sequence: CASSLSTGASNQPQHF. For the CDR3, the DNA is TGTGCCAGCTCACTCAGTACAGGGGCGAGCAATCAGCCCCAGCATTTT.

V gene TRBV5-4 combines with J gene TRBJ2-5; possible D gene TRBD1, 6 bases. The V end was cut by 4 bases, the J end by 2 bases, with 6 bases between. The CDR3 contains 12 residues. Germline V gene data show CDR1 as SGHNT and CDR2 as YYREEE (reference sequence). The CDR3 loop reads CASSGQQETQYF. The CDR3 bases are TGTGCCAGCAGCGGACAGCAAGAGACCCAGTACTTC.

The rearrangement joins TRBV28 to TRBJ1-6; no reliable D call. The V end was cut by 6 bases, the J end by 6 bases, with 9 bases between. The CDR3 loop spans 13 amino acids. Germline CDR1 and CDR2: MDHEN and SYDVKM. Here the CDR3 DNA reads TGTGCCAGCAGGCGGCAGCTTAATTCACCCCTCCACTTT. Residues: CASRRQLNSPLHF. Using reference TRBV28 and TRBJ1-6 for the parts outside the CDR3, the full variable domain is DVKVTQSSRYLVKRTGEKVFLECVQDMDHENMFWYRQDPGLGLRLIYFSYDVKMKEKGDIPEGYSVSREKKERFSLILESASTNQTSMYLCASRRQLNSPLHFGNGTRLTVT.